These 9 T cell receptor beta chains share one sample of origin, sequenced in a study of blood T cell repertoires in COVID-19. The table came from immunoSEQ multiplex PCR; TCRdb's copy has only in-frame clones and leaves some out. The sample has under 450,000 clones, approximately 89% seen once. Specimen: PBMCs or T cells enriched from blood (not recorded which). Receptor source: a woman in her forties who had been exposed to COVID-19.

The rearrangement joins TRBV20-1 to TRBJ2-7, with 9 nucleotides matching TRBD2. This CDR3 region has 15 residues. Germline CDR1 DFQATT, CDR2 SNEGSKA (reference sequence). V was clipped by 6 bases and J by 2 bases; unmatched bases: 11. The CDR3 nucleotides are TGCAGTGCAAGTCCCACTAGCGGGTTTACCTACGAGCAGTACTTC. Translating gives CSASPTSGFTYEQYF.

The J gene is TRBJ2-7, the V gene TRBV14, with 10 positions matching TRBD1. The CDR3 runs to 15 residues. V lost 1 base and J lost 3; bases outside the gene matches: 3. CDR1 is SGHDN and CDR2 is FVKESK in the germline V gene. The CDR3 sequence is CASSQATGGFYEQYF. As DNA, the CDR3 is TGTGCCAGCAGCCAAGCGACAGGGGGCTTCTACGAGCAGTACTTC.

This sequence joins TRBV29-1 and TRBJ2-1; D is undetermined. CDR3 size: 12 residues. CDR1 and CDR2 (germline): SQVTM, ANQGSEA. V gave up 7 bases and J gave up 4 bases, with 11 bases separating them. The CDR3 is CSALTDYNEQFF. The CDR3 nucleotides read TGCAGCGCGTTAACAGATTACAATGAGCAGTTCTTC.

The V call is TRBV5-1, the J call TRBJ2-5, with 8 bases that match TRBD2. J lost 5 bases, V lost 2 bases, and 8 bases had no gene match. The CDR3 length is 15 residues. The germline CDR1 and CDR2 sequences are SGHRS and YFSETQ. CDR3 loop: CASSFDGTRVETQYF. DNA for the CDR3: TGCGCCAGCAGCTTCGATGGGACTAGGGTCGAGACCCAGTACTTC.

The CDR3 protein is CASSYLVTHQLHEQYF. The CDR3, as DNA: TGCGCCAGCAGTTACTTAGTCACCCATCAACTCCACGAGCAGTACTTC. This chain uses TRBV10-1 with TRBJ2-7; the D is unclear. Germline values: CDR1 WNHNN, CDR2 SYGVQD (reference sequence). This CDR3 region has 16 residues. V dropped 5 bases and J dropped 5 bases, with 22 bases sitting between them.

CDR3 in amino acids: CASKRTGSIAEAFF. DNA of the CDR3: TGTGCCAGCAAAAGAACAGGGTCTATTGCTGAAGCTTTCTTT. This chain links TRBV2 with TRBJ1-1; tentatively, D is TRBD1 (6 bases). V lost 7 bases to trimming and J lost 6 bases, with 18 bases between them. Germline loops: CDR1 SNHLY, CDR2 FYNNEI. The CDR3 loop spans 14 amino acids.

The chain employs TRBV20-1 and TRBJ1-6; D call uncertain. Germline CDR1 reads DFQATT; CDR2 reads SNEGSKA (reference sequence). V lost 3 bases and J 8 bases, leaving 14 bases between the germline ends. The CDR3 covers 14 residues. The DNA of the CDR3 is TGCAGTGCTAGTGAGCGGGGTGGAGATTCACCCCTCCACTTT. This codes for CSASERGGDSPLHF.

This clone was counted once. The CDR3 reads CSAWTGSEQYF. CDR3 coding DNA: TGCAGTGCGTGGACAGGGAGCGAGCAGTACTTC. The rearrangement uses TRBV20-1 and TRBJ2-7, with TRBD1 matching 8 bases. The CDR3 contains 11 residues. With V trimmed by 6 bases and J by 6 bases, 4 bases remained unmatched. Germline V gives CDR1 DFQATT, CDR2 SNEGSKA (reference sequence).

The V gene is TRBV5-6, the J gene TRBJ2-2, with D possibly being TRBD1 (5 bases). Between the trimmed V and J ends, which lost 4 bases and 4 bases, there was a span of 11 bases. This CDR3 is 14 amino acids long. CDR1 and CDR2 (germline): SGHDT, YYEEEE. The CDR3 spells CASSDQGFTGELFF. CDR3 sequence (DNA): TGTGCCAGCAGCGACCAGGGATTCACCGGGGAGCTGTTTTTT. Drawing the rest from reference TRBV5-6 and TRBJ2-2, the complete variable domain is DAGVTQSPTHLIKTRGQQVTLRCSPKSGHDTVSWYQQALGQGPQFIFQYYEEEERQRGNFPDRFSGHQFPNYSSELNVNALLLGDSALYLCASSDQGFTGELFFGEGSRLTVL.